The clone carrying this T cell receptor (beta chain) occurred a few times. What it binds is not known. The data were taken from a study of T cell repertoires in cytomegalovirus infection. The overall study: Selected CMV epitopes included recently identified HLA-C-restricted ones as well as well-studied HLA-B-restricted ones.

One entry per CDR3 protein results from TCRdb running MiXCR on the reads. The data show around 71,000 distinct CDR3 sequences, approximately 22% seen once. The CDR3 runs to 16 residues. Germline CDR1 reads MGHRA; CDR2 reads YSYEKL. V shed 1 base, J shed 0 bases, and the junction held 4 bases outside the gene matches. The sequencing here drew on CD8+ T cells from cultured PBMCs, taken from culture after CMV antigen stimulation. This TCR was sampled from a human donor in good health (CMV status not recorded). Some clones in this sample may be carry-over from other donors' samples. The V call is TRBV4-1, the J call TRBJ1-1, with 8 positions matching TRBD1. The CDR3 loop is CASSQAGQGLNTEAFF. For the CDR3, the DNA is TGCGCCAGCAGCCAAGCCGGACAGGGATTGAACACTGAAGCTTTCTTT.